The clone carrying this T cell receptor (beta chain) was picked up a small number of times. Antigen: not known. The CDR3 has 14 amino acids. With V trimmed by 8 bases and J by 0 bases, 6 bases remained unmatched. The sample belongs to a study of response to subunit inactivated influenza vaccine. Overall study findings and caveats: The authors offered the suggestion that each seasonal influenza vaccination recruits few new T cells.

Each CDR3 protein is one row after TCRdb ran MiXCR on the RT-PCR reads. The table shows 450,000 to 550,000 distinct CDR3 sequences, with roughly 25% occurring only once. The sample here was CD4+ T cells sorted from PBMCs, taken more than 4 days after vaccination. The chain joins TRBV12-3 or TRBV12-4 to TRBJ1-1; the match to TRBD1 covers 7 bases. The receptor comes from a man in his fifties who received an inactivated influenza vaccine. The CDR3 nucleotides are TGTGCCAGCGGCTCGGGACAGATGAACACTGAAGCTTTCTTT. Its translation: CASGSGQMNTEAFF.